The T cell receptor (beta chain) described here comes from a study of CD8+CD57+ T cells in acquired aplastic anemia. Study-level information: Quantities of DNA derived from sorted CD4+ and CD8+ cells averaged 3.2 ug. The study, taken as a whole, reports: Researchers report that 25 to 30 CD8+ CDR3 sequences appeared in both patients and controls. Any difference that existed in CD8+ Simpson's diversity between patients and controls was not significant.

As for this clonotype: Its antigen is not identified.

In patients chosen for sequencing, flow cytometry had shown CD8+CD57+ cell expansion. With no exception, the patients had severe acquired aplastic anemia. Trimming removed 7 bases at V and 2 bases at J, with 16 bases between. Germline V lookup: CDR1 DFQATT, CDR2 SNEGSKA (reference sequence). The CDR3 has 14 residues. For CDR3 and TCR beta VDJ profiling, genomic DNA was the template used. MiXCR, applied by TCRdb to the reads, yields one record per CDR3 protein. The sample carries approximately 180,000 distinct CDR3 sequences, approximately 52% recorded once. The clonotype comes from a human donor with aplastic anemia. The sample taken for sequencing was sorted CD4+, CD8+, or CD8+CD57+ T cells (not recorded which) from PBMCs. The chain employs TRBV20-1 and TRBJ2-3, with D perhaps TRBD2 (7 bases). The CDR3 bases are TGCAGTGGCCTTACGGGGGGACACACAGATACGCAGTATTTT. It yields the protein CSGLTGGHTDTQYF.